This entry concerns a single T cell receptor (beta chain). This clonotype was counted only a few times. Which antigen it targets is not known. No much larger clone is present one base from it, and per-base qualities are unavailable. Receptors were amplified or captured by RT-PCR. The sequencing machine was an Illumina HiSeq 2500. TCRdb passed the public sequencing reads through fastp at Q25 and MiXCR, retaining productive beta sequences. Here each entry gathers all rows of one CDR3 protein and keeps the most common genes and DNA. For this sample the table gives roughly 500,000 distinct CDR3 sequences, of which about 15% were detected only once. The ten largest clonotypes hold approximately 3% of the sample. This record belongs to a study of response to subunit inactivated influenza vaccine (dated by TCRdb to between 2017 and 2018). With respect to the entire study: To follow how T cells responded to a trivalent subunit inactivated influenza vaccine, the researchers relied on deep quantitative profiling of the T cell receptor repertoire. Points the paper makes about the study in general: According to the authors, only a limited number of new T cells may be recruited by each seasonal influenza vaccination.

The germline V and J ends show losses of 6 bases and 7 bases respectively, and no gene match explains 13 bases of the junction. Spanning cysteine to phenylalanine, the CDR3 consists of 15 amino acids. This entry keeps only the CDR3 DNA: 45 bases, framed from base 1. The germline V gene encodes CDR1 MNHNS and CDR2 SASEGT. Recombination joined TRBV6-1 with TRBJ2-7; 9 junctional bases match TRBD2. The TCR sequence derives from a man between 50 and 70 years old who received an inactivated influenza vaccine. Donor details come from another sample of the same person, matched by shared clones. The sequencing used CD4+ T cells sorted from PBMCs, collected less than 30 months after vaccination. The DNA reads TGTGCCAGCAGATCCGTGGGACTAGCTGGAGGAGAGCAGTACTTC. The resulting protein is CASRSVGLAGGEQYF.